This is a list of T cell receptor beta chains from one sample in a study of blood T cell repertoires in COVID-19. TCRdb's table, derived via immunoSEQ multiplex PCR, lists solely in-frame clones and lacks some. In the table there are hundreds of thousands of clones, over 80% of which are singletons. The material sequenced was PBMCs or T cells enriched from blood (not recorded which). The receptors originated from a woman aged 35 to 49 who had recovered from COVID-19. Both conserved end residues are trimmed from each CDR3. D genes are given only for firm matches.

len: 14; j_gene: TRBJ2-1; v_gene: TRBV28; d_gene: NA; CDR3aa: ASSLLGGKTHNEQF
len: 14; j_gene: TRBJ2-7; v_gene: TRBV11-2; d_gene: TRBD2; CDR3aa: ASSLEGSGSYHEQY
len: 12; j_gene: TRBJ2-2; v_gene: TRBV27; d_gene: TRBD1; CDR3aa: ASSPDRITGELF
len: 14; j_gene: TRBJ2-3; v_gene: TRBV7-8; d_gene: NA; CDR3aa: ASSFPQGSNTDTQY
len: 13; j_gene: TRBJ2-5; v_gene: TRBV4-2; d_gene: TRBD1; CDR3aa: ASSQVGQGEETQY
len: 13; j_gene: TRBJ2-7; v_gene: TRBV5-1; d_gene: TRBD1; CDR3aa: ASSLDGGQGYEQY
len: 10; j_gene: TRBJ2-7; v_gene: TRBV30; d_gene: NA; CDR3aa: AWSVDSYEQY
len: 11; j_gene: TRBJ2-1; v_gene: TRBV30; d_gene: TRBD2; CDR3aa: AWSGRTSGEQF
len: 12; j_gene: TRBJ2-7; v_gene: TRBV28; d_gene: NA; CDR3aa: ASTSAGASYEQY
len: 13; j_gene: TRBJ2-7; v_gene: TRBV5-1; d_gene: TRBD1; CDR3aa: ASSLAGTGSYEQY
len: 11; j_gene: TRBJ2-4; v_gene: TRBV13; d_gene: NA; CDR3aa: ASSLGTRSIQY
len: 12; j_gene: TRBJ2-3; v_gene: TRBV2; d_gene: NA; CDR3aa: ASSEGTVQDTQY
len: 13; j_gene: TRBJ1-1; v_gene: TRBV27; d_gene: NA; CDR3aa: ASMVANSAWGEAF
len: 10; j_gene: TRBJ2-1; v_gene: TRBV12-3/TRBV12-4; d_gene: NA; CDR3aa: ASSWDINEQF
len: 13; j_gene: TRBJ2-2; v_gene: TRBV6-5; d_gene: NA; CDR3aa: ASSYGQTNTGELF
len: 13; j_gene: TRBJ1-2; v_gene: TRBV24-1; d_gene: TRBD1; CDR3aa: ATRNPRGANYGYT
len: 16; j_gene: TRBJ2-2; v_gene: TRBV10-3; d_gene: TRBD2; CDR3aa: AISEPSGRARDTGELF
len: 18; j_gene: TRBJ2-6; v_gene: TRBV21-1; d_gene: NA; CDR3aa: ASATGLTGQGRSGANVLT
len: 11; j_gene: TRBJ2-7; v_gene: TRBV11-2; d_gene: TRBD1; CDR3aa: ASSLDRSYEQY
len: 12; j_gene: TRBJ1-2; v_gene: TRBV7-2; d_gene: TRBD1; CDR3aa: ASSLEWGQHVYT
len: 11; j_gene: TRBJ1-3; v_gene: TRBV6-5; d_gene: NA; CDR3aa: AGSGGPGNTIY
len: 14; j_gene: TRBJ1-1; v_gene: TRBV6-2/TRBV6-3; d_gene: TRBD1; CDR3aa: ASSGPGTGPNTEAF
len: 14; j_gene: TRBJ1-1; v_gene: TRBV27; d_gene: TRBD1; CDR3aa: ASSLKTGGRNTEAF
len: 11; j_gene: TRBJ2-1; v_gene: TRBV12-5; d_gene: TRBD2; CDR3aa: ASGLLTGGEQF
len: 11; j_gene: TRBJ2-3; v_gene: TRBV11-1; d_gene: TRBD2; CDR3aa: ASAAGARNTQY
len: 13; j_gene: TRBJ2-1; v_gene: TRBV5-5; d_gene: NA; CDR3aa: ASSFGTGTVQSPF
len: 14; j_gene: TRBJ2-1; v_gene: TRBV19; d_gene: TRBD2; CDR3aa: ASKDNSLAGGDEQF
len: 12; j_gene: TRBJ1-2; v_gene: TRBV19; d_gene: NA; CDR3aa: ASSTSQGGYGYT
len: 16; j_gene: TRBJ2-1; v_gene: TRBV7-8; d_gene: TRBD2; CDR3aa: ASTVLAGGDASYNEQF
len: 11; j_gene: TRBJ2-5; v_gene: TRBV25-1; d_gene: NA; CDR3aa: ASSRWGRETQY
len: 15; j_gene: TRBJ2-5; v_gene: TRBV7-8; d_gene: TRBD2; CDR3aa: ASSLRRGLAGSETQY
len: 13; j_gene: TRBJ2-1; v_gene: TRBV11-3; d_gene: TRBD1; CDR3aa: ASSWGQGRDNEQF
len: 12; j_gene: TRBJ1-1; v_gene: TRBV7-9; d_gene: TRBD1; CDR3aa: ASSPQGVVTEAF
len: 14; j_gene: TRBJ2-2; v_gene: TRBV6-2/TRBV6-3; d_gene: TRBD1; CDR3aa: ASSYDLQGAGGELF
len: 12; j_gene: TRBJ2-5; v_gene: TRBV2; d_gene: NA; CDR3aa: ASSEGQGQETQY
len: 13; j_gene: TRBJ1-2; v_gene: TRBV24-1; d_gene: NA; CDR3aa: ATRPSTGWVGGYT
len: 12; j_gene: TRBJ2-5; v_gene: TRBV2; d_gene: NA; CDR3aa: ASSPLASLETQY
len: 15; j_gene: TRBJ2-1; v_gene: TRBV5-1; d_gene: NA; CDR3aa: ASSSTTNRAGSDEQF
len: 13; j_gene: TRBJ1-5; v_gene: TRBV19; d_gene: TRBD1; CDR3aa: ASSPPGQGHQPQH
len: 12; j_gene: TRBJ2-7; v_gene: TRBV15; d_gene: NA; CDR3aa: ATSRVGQTYEQY
len: 14; j_gene: TRBJ1-2; v_gene: TRBV4-1; d_gene: NA; CDR3aa: ASSQVVRAGHYGYT
len: 11; j_gene: TRBJ2-5; v_gene: TRBV6-5; d_gene: TRBD1; CDR3aa: ASRGTGGIAQY
len: 11; j_gene: TRBJ2-7; v_gene: TRBV11-2; d_gene: NA; CDR3aa: ASSPQNSYEQY
len: 15; j_gene: TRBJ2-2; v_gene: TRBV5-1; d_gene: TRBD2; CDR3aa: ASSFWTSGSDTGELF
len: 13; j_gene: TRBJ2-5; v_gene: TRBV19; d_gene: NA; CDR3aa: ASGTTGEGEETQY
len: 10; j_gene: TRBJ1-5; v_gene: TRBV11-3; d_gene: NA; CDR3aa: ASSLAGQAQH
len: 15; j_gene: TRBJ2-3; v_gene: TRBV7-2; d_gene: TRBD2; CDR3aa: ASSLRSGGAGTDTQY
len: 11; j_gene: TRBJ2-1; v_gene: TRBV6-4; d_gene: NA; CDR3aa: ASSDSRYNEQF
len: 13; j_gene: TRBJ2-7; v_gene: TRBV19; d_gene: TRBD1; CDR3aa: ASSFTGQGAHEQY
len: 13; j_gene: TRBJ2-2; v_gene: TRBV2; d_gene: NA; CDR3aa: ASTLRLANTGELF
len: 14; j_gene: TRBJ2-5; v_gene: TRBV28; d_gene: NA; CDR3aa: ASSFPPSTGQETQY
len: 11; j_gene: TRBJ2-1; v_gene: TRBV5-1; d_gene: NA; CDR3aa: ASSLEAGTDRF
len: 11; j_gene: TRBJ2-1; v_gene: TRBV7-8; d_gene: NA; CDR3aa: ASSLGTVNEQF
len: 13; j_gene: TRBJ2-1; v_gene: TRBV7-2; d_gene: NA; CDR3aa: ASSLRQDSYNEQF
len: 13; j_gene: TRBJ1-1; v_gene: TRBV27; d_gene: NA; CDR3aa: ASSLSGGLGTEAF
len: 11; j_gene: TRBJ2-3; v_gene: TRBV2; d_gene: NA; CDR3aa: ANTRAATDTQY
len: 9; j_gene: TRBJ2-5; v_gene: TRBV25-1; d_gene: NA; CDR3aa: ASSEYSIQY
len: 11; j_gene: TRBJ1-5; v_gene: TRBV10-2; d_gene: TRBD1; CDR3aa: ASSGGTGEPQH